This TCR beta chain is drawn from a study of T cells of healthy individuals. Each CDR3 protein is one row after TCRdb ran MiXCR on the 5' RACE reads. The table has 53,000 or so distinct CDR3 sequences, approximately 15% seen once. This CDR3 is built from 15 residues. V lost 5 bases and J lost 4; bases outside the gene matches: 7. Germline-derived CDR1 and CDR2 are MNHEY and SVGEGT. The source is a human donor in good health. This chain uses TRBV6-2 or TRBV6-3 with TRBJ1-5; TRBD1 aligns across 8 bases. The CDR3 here is CASSQRTGLNQPQHF. CDR3 bases: TGTGCCAGCAGTCAAAGGACAGGGCTAAATCAGCCCCAGCATTTT.